This is a list of T cell receptor beta chains from one sample in a study of T cell clones after liver transplantation. The table came from immunoSEQ multiplex PCR; TCRdb's copy has only in-frame clones and leaves some out. The sample holds tens of thousands of clones; 70% to 80% are singletons and the top ten take 2.8%. This sample comprised CD4+ T cells from blood, obtained at the approximately 15-month timepoint. The receptors here all came from a human patient who received a liver transplant. The T cells may partly be graft donor cells. The CDR3 runs from the conserved cysteine through the conserved F or W. A D gene is named only where the DNA matches it firmly. The size entry is marked missing in some rows and otherwise reads once, few, many or a size class.

J,size,D,V,length,DNA,CDR3
TRBJ1-6,-,-,TRBV5-4,13,TGTGCCAGCAGCTTGGGGGGGTATTCACCCCTCCACTTT,CASSLGGYSPLHF
TRBJ2-1,many,TRBD2,TRBV19,15,TGTGCCAGTAAGGGCTTAGCGGGAGGGGACAATGAGCAGTTCTTC,CASKGLAGGDNEQFF
TRBJ1-2,-,-,TRBV11-2,15,TGTGCCAGCAGCGACCAGGGAATCCATAACTATGGCTACACCTTC,CASSDQGIHNYGYTF
TRBJ2-1,-,-,TRBV5-1,14,TGCGCCAGCAGCGTTAGACCAGCCCACAATGAGCAGTTCTTC,CASSVRPAHNEQFF
TRBJ2-3,-,-,TRBV15,13,TGTGCCACCAGCGGTAGCTTGCCTAGTTCTGAGTATTTT,CATSGSLPSSEYF
TRBJ2-5,few,TRBD2,TRBV4-1,19,TGCGCCAGCAGCCAAGATAGGTCTAGCGGGGGTGCCCCCCAAGAGACCCAGTACTTC,CASSQDRSSGGAPQETQYF
TRBJ1-1,-,-,TRBV28,14,TGTGCCAGCAGTTCGCCGGGACAGAACACTGAAGCTTTCTTT,CASSSPGQNTEAFF
TRBJ1-2,once,-,TRBV2,11,TGTGCCAGCAGTGAAACGTATGGCTACACCTTC,CASSETYGYTF
TRBJ1-1,-,-,TRBV11-1,15,TGTGCCAGCAGCGGACCCTCCGAATCGAACACTGAAGCTTTCTTT,CASSGPSESNTEAFF
TRBJ1-4,-,-,TRBV19,14,TGTGCCAGTAAAATAACCGGCGGGTTTGAAAAACTGTTTTTT,CASKITGGFEKLFF
TRBJ2-5,-,-,TRBV5-1,15,TGCGCCAGCAGCTTGGGTGCGGCACCAGAAGAGACCCAGTACTTC,CASSLGAAPEETQYF
TRBJ2-4,-,-,TRBV5-1,16,TGCGCCAGCAGCTTGGGCCGACAGGGAGGCAAAAACATTCAGTACTTC,CASSLGRQGGKNIQYF
TRBJ1-4,-,TRBD1,TRBV28,15,TGTGCCAGCACTCTCCGACAGGGGCTTACCGAAAAACTGTTTTTT,CASTLRQGLTEKLFF
TRBJ1-4,-,-,TRBV27,14,TGTGCCAGCAGGGGGACACATAAGGGTGAAAAACTGTTTTTT,CASRGTHKGEKLFF
TRBJ2-7,-,TRBD2,TRBV15,16,TGTGCCACCAGCAGAGAGGGAGCGGGGGCAATACACGAGCAGTACTTC,CATSREGAGAIHEQYF
TRBJ1-6,-,-,TRBV7-2,15,TGTGCCAGCAGCTCGCACCAACTCCCGAATTCACCCCTCCACTTT,CASSSHQLPNSPLHF
TRBJ1-2,-,-,TRBV6-5,14,TGTGCCAGCAGTTACTCGACAGAAAACTATGGCTACACCTTC,CASSYSTENYGYTF
TRBJ2-7,-,-,TRBV7-4,12,TGTGCCAGCAGCCCTAGACAGTACGAGCAGTACTTC,CASSPRQYEQYF
TRBJ2-3,-,-,TRBV29-1,15,TGCAGCGTTGCGGGGAGGCAGGGAGGCACAGATACGCAGTATTTT,CSVAGRQGGTDTQYF
TRBJ2-3,once,-,TRBV20-1,11,TGCAGTGCCGCCCAGGGAGATACGCAGTATTTT,CSAAQGDTQYF
TRBJ2-1,-,TRBD2,TRBV2,15,TGTGCCAGCAGTGCACTAGCGGGGGCTTACAATGAGCAGTTCTTC,CASSALAGAYNEQFF
TRBJ2-5,once,-,TRBV5-1,15,TGCGCCAGCAGCCTGGACCTTGCGGGCCAAGAGACCCAGTACTTC,CASSLDLAGQETQYF
TRBJ2-3,-,-,TRBV29-1,13,TGCAGCGTTGAGGATAGAGGGGCAGATACGCAGTATTTT,CSVEDRGADTQYF
TRBJ2-3,-,TRBD2,TRBV6-4,15,TGTGCCAGCAGTGACTCGGTGGGAGGGCCAGATACGCAGTATTTT,CASSDSVGGPDTQYF
TRBJ1-1,-,-,TRBV9,16,TGTGCCAGCAGCACTCGGGACATGGCTATGAACACTGAAGCTTTCTTT,CASSTRDMAMNTEAFF
TRBJ1-2,-,-,TRBV6-6,14,TGTGCCAGCAGTTACGTTCAGGGGAGCTATGGCTACACCTTC,CASSYVQGSYGYTF
TRBJ1-2,-,-,TRBV27,14,TGTGCCAGCAGTTCCGACCAAGACAGTGATGGCTACACCTTC,CASSSDQDSDGYTF
TRBJ1-2,few,-,TRBV25-1,14,TGTGCCAGCAGTGGGGGCACCGGGGTCTATGGCTACACCTTC,CASSGGTGVYGYTF
TRBJ1-5,-,-,TRBV11-3,18,TGTGCCAGCAGCTTAGGCTGGGTCAGAGGGAGGGACAATCAGCCCCAGCATTTT,CASSLGWVRGRDNQPQHF
TRBJ1-1,-,TRBD1,TRBV6-1,13,TGTGCCAGCAGAGACAGGGCAGCCACTGAAGCTTTCTTT,CASRDRAATEAFF
TRBJ1-2,-,-,TRBV5-1,13,TGCGCCAGCAGCTTGCTACAGGGCGATGGCTACACCTTC,CASSLLQGDGYTF
TRBJ1-6,-,-,TRBV10-2,12,TGCGCCAGCACTGCGGGGAATTCACCCCTCCACTTT,CASTAGNSPLHF
TRBJ1-1,-,-,TRBV18,13,TGTGCCAGCTCACTTTCAAGGGAGACTGAAGCTTTCTTT,CASSLSRETEAFF
TRBJ2-2,-,TRBD1,TRBV28,14,TGTGCCAGCAGTCTGGGACAGTACACCGGGGAGCTGTTTTTT,CASSLGQYTGELFF
TRBJ1-4,-,-,TRBV5-1,14,TGCGCCAGCAGCTCTCCCAGAGGTTATGAAAAACTGTTTTTT,CASSSPRGYEKLFF
TRBJ2-5,-,TRBD1,TRBV18,16,TGTGCCAGCTCACCGACGGGACAGGGGTCGGGCAAGACCCAGTACTTC,CASSPTGQGSGKTQYF
TRBJ2-3,-,-,TRBV21-1,15,TGTGCCAGCAGCCCCCCGAGGGGGAGCACAGATACGCAGTATTTT,CASSPPRGSTDTQYF
TRBJ1-2,many,-,TRBV28,13,TGTGCCAGCAGTTTGGGCAGGGACTATGGCTACACCTTC,CASSLGRDYGYTF
TRBJ1-2,-,TRBD1,TRBV28,13,TGTGCCAGCAACATCGACAGGGTCTATGGCTACACCTTC,CASNIDRVYGYTF
TRBJ1-5,-,-,TRBV18,14,TGTGCCAGCTCAGGGGGGAATAGCAATCAGCCCCAGCATTTT,CASSGGNSNQPQHF
TRBJ2-1,-,-,TRBV5-4,13,TGTGCCAGCAGCTTGGCCCGAGCGGAAGAGCAGTTCTTC,CASSLARAEEQFF
TRBJ2-3,-,-,TRBV21-1,13,TGTGCCAGCAGCTCGAGGGGACTGGTTACGCAGTATTTT,CASSSRGLVTQYF
TRBJ2-2,-,-,TRBV10-3,15,TGTGCCACCCACGGCGCCAGGGGGGACACCGGGGAGCTGTTTTTT,CATHGARGDTGELFF
TRBJ2-1,-,TRBD2,TRBV13,14,TGTGCCAGCAAACTAGCGGGGGGGCCCCATGAGCAGTTCTTC,CASKLAGGPHEQFF
TRBJ2-1,-,-,TRBV19,10,TGTGCCAGTGGGTTGGGGGAGCAGTTCTTC,CASGLGEQFF
TRBJ2-3,-,TRBD2,TRBV4-1,17,TGCGCCAGCAGCCAAGCGGGGGGGCCGGGAAGGACAGATACGCAGTATTTT,CASSQAGGPGRTDTQYF